The 26 T cell receptor beta chains below were found in one sample sequenced in a study of cytomegalovirus exposure and HLA in healthy donors. The PCR contained 60 Vbeta and 13 Jbeta primers. The table came from immunoSEQ multiplex PCR; TCRdb's copy has only in-frame clones and leaves some out. The sample holds fewer than 110,000 clones, around 65% seen once. Sequenced input: PBMCs. These receptors all stem from a woman aged 45 to 65 in good health and CMV-seronegative.

In this sample, this clone turned up a few times. The rearrangement joins TRBV5-1 to TRBJ1-4; TRBD1 might be the D (6 bases). The CDR3 totals 15 residues. Trimming removed 1 base at V and 4 bases at J, with 11 bases between. The V gene's germline CDR1 is SGHRS and CDR2 YFSETQ. DNA of the CDR3: TGCGCCAGCAGCTTGCAGGGGTCCCTTAATGAAAAACTGTTTTTT. Protein sequence: CASSLQGSLNEKLFF.

This clone was seen more than once but under ten times. The rearrangement joins TRBV27 to TRBJ1-1; D uncertain. The germline V gene has CDR1 MNHEY and CDR2 SMNVEV (reference sequence). CDR3 length equals 17 residues. V gave up 3 bases and J gave up 5 bases, with 22 bases separating them. In DNA, the CDR3 is TGTGCCAGCAGTTTGCTTCTTCAACAAAATTCGAAGACTGAAGCTTTCTTT. It encodes CASSLLLQQNSKTEAFF.

The chain has TRBV18 and TRBJ2-3, with 10 bases identical to TRBD2. J gave up 2 bases and V 3 bases, and 8 bases lay outside the gene matches. Germline CDR1 is KGHSH and CDR2 is LQKENI. This CDR3 has 17 residues. The CDR3 reads CASSPYALAGNTDTQYF. CDR3 DNA sequence: TGTGCCAGCTCACCCTACGCACTAGCGGGGAACACAGATACGCAGTATTTT.

There are a few counts of this clone. The rearrangement uses TRBV2 and TRBJ2-1, with 7 bases lining up with TRBD1. V lost 6 bases and J lost 9; bases outside the gene matches: 8. The CDR3 covers 13 residues. Germline V gene lookup returns CDR1 SNHLY and CDR2 FYNNEI. The CDR3: CASRATGAGEQFF. DNA of the CDR3: TGTGCCAGCAGAGCCACAGGGGCCGGTGAGCAGTTCTTC.

This chain connects TRBV7-8 to TRBJ2-1, with TRBD2 matching 8 bases. Germline CDR1 and CDR2: SGHVS and FQNEAQ. After removal of 1 base from V and 0 bases from J, the junction contained 5 bases not matched to a gene. The CDR3 contains 17 residues. In nucleotides, the CDR3 is TGTGCCAGCAGCTTAGATAACGGGAGGGGCTCCTACAATGAGCAGTTCTTC. It encodes CASSLDNGRGSYNEQFF.

This clone was observed a handful of times. The CDR3 DNA reads as TGTGCCAGCAGCACATACGGAGTCCCCTATGGCTACACCTTC. It codes for CASSTYGVPYGYTF. The chain has TRBV7-2 and TRBJ1-2; D is unclear. This CDR3 is 14 amino acids long. CDR1 is SGHTA, CDR2 FQGNSA, per germline. The V gene lost 5 bases and the J gene lost 4 bases, with 14 bases spanning the gap.

This chain joins TRBV7-2 and TRBJ2-3; TRBD1 aligns across 9 bases. J gave up 6 bases and V 5 bases, and 9 bases lay outside the gene matches. The CDR3 covers 15 residues. Germline-derived CDR1 and CDR2 are SGHTA and FQGNSA. The CDR3 DNA is TGTGCCAGCAGCGTGACCGGGACAGGGTTGGATACGCAGTATTTT. This translates into CASSVTGTGLDTQYF. Full variable domain (outside the CDR3, taken from reference TRBV7-2 and TRBJ2-3): GAGVSQSPSNKVTEKGKDVELRCDPISGHTALYWYRQSLGQGLEFLIYFQGNSAPDKSGLPSDRFSAERTGGSVSTLTIQRTQQEDSAVYLCASSVTGTGLDTQYFGPGTRLTVL.

V usage is TRBV29-1 and J usage is TRBJ2-1, with D perhaps TRBD2 (6 bases). CDR3 length: 13 amino acids. Germline V lookup: CDR1 SQVTM, CDR2 ANQGSEA. The germline V and J ends were trimmed by 8 bases and 9 bases, with 20 bases remaining between them. The CDR3 bases are TGCAGCATACAATATAGCGGTCCAGGTGAGCAGTTCTTC. It is translated as CSIQYSGPGEQFF.

J is TRBJ2-2 and V is TRBV5-1; D is perhaps TRBD2 (6 bases). Trimming took 5 bases from V and 2 from J, leaving 10 bases between them. The CDR3 loop spans 14 amino acids. Germline-derived CDR1 and CDR2 are SGHRS and YFSETQ. CDR3 protein: CASRRDLNTGELFF. CDR3 nucleotides: TGCGCCAGCAGAAGGGACTTAAACACCGGGGAGCTGTTTTTT.

This clone was counted only a few times. The chain joins TRBV5-6 to TRBJ1-2, with D possibly being TRBD1 (5 bases). Germline CDR1 SGHDT, CDR2 YYEEEE. CDR3 length equals 13 residues. Trimming removed 3 bases at V and 7 bases at J, with 13 bases between. As DNA, the CDR3 is TGTGCCAGCAGCTCTCTCGACAGTCTTGGCTACACCTTC. Protein product: CASSSLDSLGYTF.

The CDR3 here is CASSLVGQGNTGELFF. CDR3 nucleotides: TGTGCCAGCAGCTTAGTGGGGCAGGGGAACACCGGGGAGCTGTTTTTT. The chain links TRBV7-9 to TRBJ2-2; weak D call: TRBD1 (5 bases). CDR3 length: 16 residues. Germline loops: CDR1 SEHNR, CDR2 FQNEAQ (reference sequence). The V end lost 1 base, the J end lost 1 base, and 10 bases lay between the germline ends.

The rearrangement uses TRBV25-1 and TRBJ1-2; D is possibly TRBD1 (5 bases). The CDR3 is made up of 15 amino acids. Trimming left V 6 bases short and J 8 bases short, with 22 bases between. Germline V lookup: CDR1 MGHDK, CDR2 SYGVNS. The CDR3, as DNA: TGTGCCAGCAGCCCCTTTAGGGTTGGGGCGGAAGGCTACACCTTC. As protein: CASSPFRVGAEGYTF.

The chain is built from TRBV5-6 and TRBJ1-2; D remains ambiguous. The V end lost 4 bases, the J end lost 6 bases, and 13 bases lay between the germline ends. The CDR3 length is 13 residues. In germline, CDR1 is SGHDT, CDR2 YYEEEE. CDR3 in amino acids: CASSPPSLDGYTF. The CDR3 nucleotides read TGTGCCAGCAGCCCCCCAAGCCTGGATGGCTACACCTTC.

V and J are TRBV30 and TRBJ2-5; D not certain. The germline V and J ends were trimmed by 4 bases and 1 base, with 7 bases remaining between them. CDR3 size: 12 residues. Germline V gene lookup returns CDR1 GTSNPN and CDR2 SVGIG (reference sequence). The CDR3 loop is CAWTTSQETQYF. The CDR3 DNA reads as TGTGCCTGGACGACAAGCCAAGAGACCCAGTACTTC.

The chain carries TRBV9 and TRBJ2-7; TRBD1 might be the D (6 bases). Germline CDR1 and CDR2: SGDLS and YYNGEE. With 0 bases removed from V and 3 bases from J, the gap between germline ends came to 13 bases. CDR3 size: 15 residues. CDR3 sequence: CASSVATGSHYEQYF. CDR3 DNA sequence: TGTGCCAGCAGCGTAGCAACAGGGTCACACTACGAGCAGTACTTC.

This chain links TRBV6-5 with TRBJ1-2; D perhaps matches TRBD1 (5 bases). CDR1 MNHEY and CDR2 SVGAGI come from the germline V gene. Trimming removed 4 bases at V and 8 bases at J, with 11 bases between. CDR3 length: 12 amino acids. The DNA for the CDR3 is TGTGCCAGCAGTTCCAGGGTGGGAGGCTACACCTTC. Translating it yields CASSSRVGGYTF.

This chain uses TRBV5-1 with TRBJ1-2, with 7 bases identical to TRBD1. The germline CDR1 and CDR2 sequences are SGHRS and YFSETQ. The CDR3 contains 14 residues. Trimming at V came to 4 bases and at J to 4 bases, leaving 7 bases not matched to a gene. The CDR3 coding sequence is TGCGCCAGCAGCGGGGCCGACAGGGCCTATGGCTACACCTTC. This sequence encodes CASSGADRAYGYTF. Based on the CDR3 plus reference TRBV5-1 and TRBJ1-2, the full variable domain is KAGVTQTPRYLIKTRGQQVTLSCSPISGHRSVSWYQQTPGQGLQFLFEYFSETQRNKGNFPGRFSGRQFSNSRSEMNVSTLELGDSALYLCASSGADRAYGYTFGSGTRLTVV.

The rearrangement uses TRBV7-9 and TRBJ2-3; D perhaps matches TRBD2 (6 bases). The CDR3 consists of 14 residues. V was shortened by 3 bases and J by 7 bases, with 14 bases between the two germline ends. Germline CDR1 and CDR2: SEHNR and FQNEAQ (reference sequence). Here the CDR3 reads CASSFGTVQNTQYF. The CDR3 DNA reads as TGTGCCAGCAGCTTCGGGACTGTTCAAAATACGCAGTATTTT. The full variable domain, with the rest looked up from reference TRBV7-9 and TRBJ2-3, is DTGVSQNPRHKITKRGQNVTFRCDPISEHNRLYWYRQTLGQGPEFLTYFQNEAQLEKSRLLSDRFSAERPKGSFSTLEIQRTEQGDSAMYLCASSFGTVQNTQYFGPGTRLTVL.

This rearrangement joins TRBV2 to TRBJ1-1; 8 bases fit TRBD1. The length of the CDR3 is 13 residues. The V segment lost 6 bases and the J segment 8 bases; nucleotides outside the gene matches: 8. CDR1 is SNHLY, CDR2 FYNNEI, per germline. The CDR3 reads CASSPTWTGEAFF. CDR3 DNA: TGTGCCAGCAGCCCAACCTGGACAGGGGAAGCTTTCTTT.

V is TRBV11-3 and J is TRBJ1-1; TRBD1 aligns across 9 bases. Germline V CDR1 and CDR2: SGHNT, YENEEA. This CDR3 region has 16 residues. Trimming took 5 bases from V and 0 from J; bases not matched to a gene: 7. This chain's CDR3 is CASSTRQGGVNTEAFF. The CDR3 DNA is TGTGCCAGCAGCACCCGACAGGGGGGAGTGAACACTGAAGCTTTCTTT. Using reference TRBV11-3 and TRBJ1-1 for the parts outside the CDR3, the full variable domain is EAGVVQSPRYKIIEKKQPVAFWCNPISGHNTLYWYLQNLGQGPELLIRYENEEAVDDSQLPKDRFSAERLKGVDSTLKIQPAELGDSAVYLCASSTRQGGVNTEAFFGQGTRLTVV.

The chain couples TRBV10-3 to TRBJ1-5, with D possibly matching TRBD1 (6 bases). The CDR3 sequence is 13 residues long. V was pared by 6 bases and J by 4 bases, with 10 bases between. Germline CDR1 ENHRY, CDR2 SYGVKD. CDR3 amino acids: CAIRGTQNQPQHF. The CDR3 DNA reads TGTGCCATCAGGGGGACACAGAATCAGCCCCAGCATTTT.

The chain employs TRBV29-1 and TRBJ2-3, with 10 bases matching TRBD2. V gave up 7 bases and J gave up 6 bases; unmatched junction bases: 7. This CDR3 is 13 amino acids long. Germline lookup yields CDR1 SQVTM and CDR2 ANQGSEA. The CDR3 coding sequence is TGCAGCGCCCTAGCGGGAGAAGTGGATACGCAGTATTTT. This codes for CSALAGEVDTQYF.

The sample holds a few counts of this clone. For the CDR3, the DNA is TGTGCCTGGTATAGGGGGCGCGTCGTGAACACTGAAGCTTTCTTT. This sequence encodes CAWYRGRVVNTEAFF. This chain joins TRBV30 and TRBJ1-1, with 7 bases lining up with TRBD1. The junction had 9 bases not matched to a gene; V was cut back by 5 bases and J by 0 bases. Germline V gene lookup returns CDR1 GTSNPN and CDR2 SVGIG (reference sequence). The CDR3 spans 15 residues.

V gene TRBV7-9 combines with J gene TRBJ1-4; no clear D gene. Germline V gives CDR1 SEHNR, CDR2 FQNEAQ (reference sequence). V gave up 1 base and J gave up 0 bases, with 15 bases separating them. CDR3 size: 18 residues. For the CDR3, the DNA is TGTGCCAGCAGCTTAGTAGTTGGGCGATTTGCAACTAATGAAAAACTGTTTTTT. It translates to CASSLVVGRFATNEKLFF.

The rearrangement links TRBV12-5 to TRBJ1-5, with 10 bases identical to TRBD1. The CDR3 runs to 16 residues. Germline V lookup: CDR1 LGHNT, CDR2 FRNRAP. J was trimmed by 2 bases and V by 6 bases; bases with no gene match: 7. The CDR3 protein is CASGITGTGGNQPQHF. CDR3 in DNA: TGTGCTAGTGGCATTACCGGGACAGGGGGCAATCAGCCCCAGCATTTT. Using reference TRBV12-5 and TRBJ1-5 for the parts outside the CDR3, the full variable domain is DARVTQTPRHKVTEMGQEVTMRCQPILGHNTVFWYRQTMMQGLELLAYFRNRAPLDDSGMPKDRFSAEMPDATLATLKIQPSEPRDSAVYFCASGITGTGGNQPQHFGDGTRLSIL.

V is TRBV5-4 and J is TRBJ1-2, with a weak D call TRBD1 (6 bases). V lost 5 bases to trimming and J lost 1 base, with 21 bases between them. The CDR3 extends over 17 amino acids. CDR1 is SGHNT, CDR2 YYREEE, per germline (reference sequence). CDR3 sequence reads: CASRLGGGGAGNYGYTF. CDR3 DNA: TGTGCCAGCAGACTTGGGGGGGGCGGTGCAGGTAACTATGGCTACACCTTC.